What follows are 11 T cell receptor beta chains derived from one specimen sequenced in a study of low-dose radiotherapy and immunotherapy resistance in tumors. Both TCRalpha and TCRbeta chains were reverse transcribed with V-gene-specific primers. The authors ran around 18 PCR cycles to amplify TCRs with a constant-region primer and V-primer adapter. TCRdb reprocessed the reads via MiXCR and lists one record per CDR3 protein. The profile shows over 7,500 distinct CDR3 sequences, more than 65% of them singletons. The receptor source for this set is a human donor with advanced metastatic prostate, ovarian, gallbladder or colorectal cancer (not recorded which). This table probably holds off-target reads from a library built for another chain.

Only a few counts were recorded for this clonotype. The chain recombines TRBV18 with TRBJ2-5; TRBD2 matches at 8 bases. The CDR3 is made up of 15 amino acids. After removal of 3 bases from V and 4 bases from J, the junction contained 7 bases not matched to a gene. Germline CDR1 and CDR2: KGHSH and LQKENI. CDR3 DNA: TGTGCCAGCTCACCGCGAGCGGGAGTAGCAGAGACCCAGTACTTC. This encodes CASSPRAGVAETQYF.

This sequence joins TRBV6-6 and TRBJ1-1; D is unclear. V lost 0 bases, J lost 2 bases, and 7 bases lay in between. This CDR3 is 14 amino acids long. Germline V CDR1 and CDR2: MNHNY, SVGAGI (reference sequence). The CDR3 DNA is TGTGCCAGCAGTTACTCTGGGGTCAACACTGAAGCTTTCTTT. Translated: CASSYSGVNTEAFF.

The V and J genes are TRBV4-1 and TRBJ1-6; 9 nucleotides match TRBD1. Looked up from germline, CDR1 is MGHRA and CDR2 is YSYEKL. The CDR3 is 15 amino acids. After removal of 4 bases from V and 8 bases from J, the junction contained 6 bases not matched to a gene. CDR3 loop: CASSRGQGSDSPLHF. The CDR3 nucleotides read TGCGCCAGCAGCCGAGGACAGGGGAGCGATTCACCCCTCCACTTT.

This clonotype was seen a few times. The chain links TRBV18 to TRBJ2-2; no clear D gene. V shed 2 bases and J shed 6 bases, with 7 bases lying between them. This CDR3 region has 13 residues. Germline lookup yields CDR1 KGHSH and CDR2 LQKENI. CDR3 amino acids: CASSPDTAGELFF. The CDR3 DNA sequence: TGTGCCAGCTCACCAGATACGGCCGGGGAGCTGTTTTTT. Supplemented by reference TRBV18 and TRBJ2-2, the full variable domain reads NAGVMQNPRHLVRRRGQEARLRCSPMKGHSHVYWYRQLPEEGLKFMVYLQKENIIDESGMPKERFSAEFPKEGPSILRIQQVVRGDSAAYFCASSPDTAGELFFGEGSRLTVL.

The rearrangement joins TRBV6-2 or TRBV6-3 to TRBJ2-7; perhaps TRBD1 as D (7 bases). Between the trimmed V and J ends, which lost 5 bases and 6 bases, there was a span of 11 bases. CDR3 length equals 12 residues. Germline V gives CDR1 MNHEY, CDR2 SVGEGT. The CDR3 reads CASSAQGGEQYF. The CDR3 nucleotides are TGTGCCAGCAGTGCCCAGGGGGGCGAGCAGTACTTC.

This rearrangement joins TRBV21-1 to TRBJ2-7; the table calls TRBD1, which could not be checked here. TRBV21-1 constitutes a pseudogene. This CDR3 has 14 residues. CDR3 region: CASSRRGPSDEQYF. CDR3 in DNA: TGTGCCAGCAGCCGCAGGGGGCCCTCGGACGAGCAGTACTTC.

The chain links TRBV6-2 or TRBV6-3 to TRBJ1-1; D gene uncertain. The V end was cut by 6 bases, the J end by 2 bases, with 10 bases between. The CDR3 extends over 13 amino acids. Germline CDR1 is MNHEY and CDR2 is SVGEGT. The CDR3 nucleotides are TGTGCCAGCAGCTACCAAGGCAACACTGAAGCTTTCTTT. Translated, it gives CASSYQGNTEAFF.

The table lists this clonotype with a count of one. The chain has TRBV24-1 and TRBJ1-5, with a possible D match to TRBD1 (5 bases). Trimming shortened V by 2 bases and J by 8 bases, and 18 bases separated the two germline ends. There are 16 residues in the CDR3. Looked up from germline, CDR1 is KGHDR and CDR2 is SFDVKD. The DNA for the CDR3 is TGTGCCACCAGTGATTCCGACGGGGGGAAAAGAGAGCCCCAGCATTTT. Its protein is CATSDSDGGKREPQHF.

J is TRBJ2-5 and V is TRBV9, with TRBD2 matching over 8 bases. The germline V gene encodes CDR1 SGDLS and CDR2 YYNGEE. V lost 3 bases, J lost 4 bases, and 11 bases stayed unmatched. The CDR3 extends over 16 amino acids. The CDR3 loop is CASSAGGQGMGETQYF. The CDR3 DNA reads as TGTGCCAGCAGCGCGGGGGGGCAGGGGATGGGAGAGACCCAGTACTTC.

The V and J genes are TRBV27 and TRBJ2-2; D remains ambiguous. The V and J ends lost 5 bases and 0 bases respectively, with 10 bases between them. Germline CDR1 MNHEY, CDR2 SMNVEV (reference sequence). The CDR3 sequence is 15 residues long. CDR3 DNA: TGTGCCAGCAGTGGACGGACGGCGAACACCGGGGAGCTGTTTTTT. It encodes CASSGRTANTGELFF.

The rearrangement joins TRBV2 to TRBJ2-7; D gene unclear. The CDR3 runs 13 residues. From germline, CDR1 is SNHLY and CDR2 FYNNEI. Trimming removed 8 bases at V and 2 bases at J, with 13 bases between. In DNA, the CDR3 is TGTGCCAGCGGTCGCCCCTTTACCTACGAGCAGTACTTC. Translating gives CASGRPFTYEQYF.